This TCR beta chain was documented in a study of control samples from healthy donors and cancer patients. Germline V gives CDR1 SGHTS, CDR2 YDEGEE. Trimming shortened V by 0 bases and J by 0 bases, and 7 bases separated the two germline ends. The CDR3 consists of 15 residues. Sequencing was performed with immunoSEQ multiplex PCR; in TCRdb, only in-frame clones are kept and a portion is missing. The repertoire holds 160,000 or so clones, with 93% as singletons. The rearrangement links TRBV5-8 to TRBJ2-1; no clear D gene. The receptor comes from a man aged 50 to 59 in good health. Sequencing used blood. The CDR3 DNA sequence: TGTGCCAGCAGCTTGGCGTTGAGCTCCTACAATGAGCAGTTCTTC. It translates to CASSLALSSYNEQFF.